The source of this TCR beta chain is a study of low-dose radiotherapy and immunotherapy resistance in tumors. As for the study in general: Cohort 1 got 0.5 Gy per fraction every 2 weeks, 6.5 Gy in total.

Germline V gene sequence: CDR1 SGHNT, CDR2 YYREEE (reference sequence). V lost 4 bases to trimming and J lost 4 bases; unmatched junction nucleotides: 5. The CDR3 is made up of 16 amino acids. Alpha and beta chains were covered, as first-strand cDNA relied on TRAV- and TRBV-specific primers. A roughly 19-cycle PCR with a constant-region primer and V-primer adapter amplified TCRs. TCRdb used MiXCR to reprocess the reads, holding one entry per CDR3 protein. Among thousands of distinct CDR3 sequences, around 60% were seen once, and the ten largest hold approximately 9.3%. Donors received nivolumab, ipilimumab, aspirin, low-dose cyclophosphamide and low-dose radiotherapy. Those who qualified had advanced solid tumors (lacking tumor-infiltrating lymphocytes).

The V and J genes are TRBV5-4 and TRBJ2-3; 14 bases map to TRBD2. The receptor was derived from a human donor with advanced metastatic prostate, ovarian, gallbladder or colorectal cancer (not recorded which). This table probably holds off-target reads from a library built for another chain. DNA for the CDR3: TGTGCCAGCAGCATAGGGACTAGCGGGAGATCAGATACGCAGTATTTT. This codes for CASSIGTSGRSDTQYF.